Below, one T cell receptor beta chain is given with its context. What it recognizes is unknown. The data belong to a study of cytomegalovirus exposure and HLA in healthy donors. Study-wide points: Several of the most significant clusters were apparently associated with common viral pathogens in a later analysis.

Amplification used 60 Vbeta primers and 13 Jbeta primers. TCRdb's copy holds only in-frame clones and misses some; the assay was immunoSEQ multiplex PCR. The sample lists around 120,000 clones, about 76% occurring once. V trimming: 4 bases; J trimming: 3 bases; junction bases outside the gene matches: 6. Germline assignment: CDR1 SNHLY and CDR2 FYNNEI. The CDR3 runs to 15 residues. The sequence derives from a man between 60 and 75 years old in good health and CMV-seropositive. V is TRBV2 and J is TRBJ1-1, with 9 nucleotides matching TRBD1. What was sequenced was PBMCs. The CDR3 here is CASSVWDRVYTEAFF. CDR3 in DNA: TGTGCCAGCAGTGTTTGGGACAGGGTGTACACTGAAGCTTTCTTT. The full variable domain, in which reference TRBV2 and TRBJ1-1 provide the parts outside the CDR3, is EPEVTQTPSHQVTQMGQEVILRCVPISNHLYFYWYRQILGQKVEFLVSFYNNEISEKSEIFDDQFSVERPDGSNFTLKIRSTKLEDSAMYFCASSVWDRVYTEAFFGQGTRLTVV.